This T cell receptor (beta chain) was documented in a study of blood T cell repertoires in COVID-19. In the original processing: The authors estimated nucleated cell counts from reference gene primer amplification. Libraries were prepared by immunoSEQ multiplex PCR; TCRdb keeps only in-frame clonotypes and omits some of them. The V and J calls and the clone size are those of that table, but D and trimming were determined from the DNA. This sample yields more than 120,000 clones, of which approximately 89% are seen a single time; around a quarter belongs to the top ten. The CDR3 runs to 12 residues. Germline-derived CDR1 and CDR2 are SGHDT and YYEEEE. The V end was cut by 4 bases, the J end by 9 bases, with 14 bases between.

The chain has TRBV5-6 and TRBJ2-7, with no clear D. The sample taken for sequencing was peripheral blood. This TCR derives from a human donor in a cohort sampled during active COVID-19. CDR3 DNA sequence: TGTGCCAGCAGCGCAGACTTCGGCAGGCAGTACTTC. It translates to CASSADFGRQYF.